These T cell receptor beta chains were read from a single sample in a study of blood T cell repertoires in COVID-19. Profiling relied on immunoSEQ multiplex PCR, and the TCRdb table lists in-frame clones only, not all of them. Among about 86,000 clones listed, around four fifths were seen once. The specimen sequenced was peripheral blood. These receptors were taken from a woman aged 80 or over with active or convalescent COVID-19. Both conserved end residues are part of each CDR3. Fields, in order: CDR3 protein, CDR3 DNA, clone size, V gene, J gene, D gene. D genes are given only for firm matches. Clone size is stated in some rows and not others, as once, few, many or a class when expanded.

CDR3 protein: CSASSRQNSNQPQHF; CDR3 DNA: TGCAGTGCTAGTTCTCGACAGAATAGCAATCAGCCCCAGCATTTT; clone size: NA; V gene: TRBV20-1; J gene: TRBJ1-5; D gene: NA
CDR3 protein: CASSSGVAKNIQYF; CDR3 DNA: TGTGCCAGCAGCTCAGGGGTGGCCAAAAACATTCAGTACTTC; clone size: NA; V gene: TRBV7-6; J gene: TRBJ2-4; D gene: NA
CDR3 protein: CASSLGRGLAAQETQYF; CDR3 DNA: TGTGCCAGCAGCCTCGGTCGTGGGCTAGCAGCGCAAGAGACCCAGTACTTC; clone size: NA; V gene: TRBV11-3; J gene: TRBJ2-5; D gene: NA
CDR3 protein: CASTPQGASGANVLTF; CDR3 DNA: TGTGCCAGCACCCCCCAGGGGGCAAGTGGGGCCAACGTCCTGACTTTC; clone size: NA; V gene: TRBV25-1; J gene: TRBJ2-6; D gene: TRBD1
CDR3 protein: CATSAGGIADTQYF; CDR3 DNA: TGTGCCACCAGTGCGGGGGGAATCGCAGATACGCAGTATTTT; clone size: NA; V gene: TRBV24-1; J gene: TRBJ2-3; D gene: TRBD2
CDR3 protein: CASSTDRISMNTEAFF; CDR3 DNA: TGCGCCAGCAGCACGGACAGGATATCCATGAACACTGAAGCTTTCTTT; clone size: NA; V gene: TRBV5-1; J gene: TRBJ1-1; D gene: TRBD1
CDR3 protein: CATSRDPGHLSSGNTIYF; CDR3 DNA: TGTGCCACCAGCAGAGATCCGGGACACCTCAGCTCTGGAAACACCATATATTTT; clone size: NA; V gene: TRBV15; J gene: TRBJ1-3; D gene: NA
CDR3 protein: CASSEMSGVSNQPQHF; CDR3 DNA: TGTGCCAGCAGTGAAATGAGCGGGGTAAGCAATCAGCCCCAGCATTTT; clone size: NA; V gene: TRBV6-1; J gene: TRBJ1-5; D gene: NA
CDR3 protein: CASSQTRGEVSPLHF; CDR3 DNA: TGTGCCAGTAGCCAAACTCGGGGGGAGGTTTCACCCCTCCACTTT; clone size: NA; V gene: TRBV19; J gene: TRBJ1-6; D gene: NA
CDR3 protein: CASSSPWTGPSYEQYF; CDR3 DNA: TGTGCCAGCAGCTCCCCGTGGACAGGGCCATCCTACGAGCAGTACTTC; clone size: NA; V gene: TRBV5-6; J gene: TRBJ2-7; D gene: TRBD1
CDR3 protein: CASSGGRYNSPLHF; CDR3 DNA: TGTGCCAGCAGCGGAGGACGGTATAATTCACCCCTCCACTTT; clone size: NA; V gene: TRBV7-9; J gene: TRBJ1-6; D gene: NA
CDR3 protein: CASSYGGARTEAFF; CDR3 DNA: TGTGCCAGCAGTTACGGGGGCGCGAGGACTGAAGCTTTCTTT; clone size: NA; V gene: TRBV6-2/TRBV6-3; J gene: TRBJ1-1; D gene: NA
CDR3 protein: CASSIYTGDEQFF; CDR3 DNA: TGTGCCAGTAGTATTTACACAGGGGATGAGCAGTTCTTC; clone size: NA; V gene: TRBV19; J gene: TRBJ2-1; D gene: TRBD1
CDR3 protein: CASGSSRRGGYTF; CDR3 DNA: TGTGCTAGTGGTTCCTCGAGGCGGGGTGGCTACACCTTC; clone size: NA; V gene: TRBV12-5; J gene: TRBJ1-2; D gene: NA
CDR3 protein: CASSRTSGRSSTDTQYF; CDR3 DNA: TGTGCCAGCAGCCGGACTAGCGGGAGGTCTAGCACAGATACGCAGTATTTT; clone size: NA; V gene: TRBV7-8; J gene: TRBJ2-3; D gene: TRBD2
CDR3 protein: CASSQERLAGYNEQFF; CDR3 DNA: TGCGCCAGCAGCCAAGAGAGGCTAGCGGGGTACAATGAGCAGTTCTTC; clone size: NA; V gene: TRBV4-1; J gene: TRBJ2-1; D gene: TRBD2
CDR3 protein: CASSLDEGVGTEAFF; CDR3 DNA: TGTGCCAGCAGCTTAGATGAGGGGGTGGGCACTGAAGCTTTCTTT; clone size: few; V gene: TRBV11-3; J gene: TRBJ1-1; D gene: NA
CDR3 protein: CASSFEGALTGELFF; CDR3 DNA: TGTGCCAGCAGCTTCGAGGGGGCCCTGACCGGGGAGCTGTTTTTT; clone size: few; V gene: TRBV5-4; J gene: TRBJ2-2; D gene: TRBD1
CDR3 protein: CASSLEQGWVTQYF; CDR3 DNA: TGCGCCAGCAGCTTGGAGCAGGGGTGGGTGACCCAGTACTTC; clone size: NA; V gene: TRBV5-1; J gene: TRBJ2-5; D gene: NA
CDR3 protein: CASSLSARTRYNEQFF; CDR3 DNA: TGTGCCAGCAGTTTATCGGCCCGGACTAGGTACAATGAGCAGTTCTTC; clone size: NA; V gene: TRBV27; J gene: TRBJ2-1; D gene: TRBD2
CDR3 protein: CASGRGLMDTEAFF; CDR3 DNA: TGTGCCAGCGGCAGGGGGCTGATGGACACTGAAGCTTTCTTT; clone size: few; V gene: TRBV7-9; J gene: TRBJ1-1; D gene: TRBD1
CDR3 protein: CASSIGRPGNSPLHF; CDR3 DNA: TGTGCCAGTAGTATAGGCAGACCCGGGAATTCACCCCTCCACTTT; clone size: NA; V gene: TRBV19; J gene: TRBJ1-6; D gene: NA
CDR3 protein: CASSKREGRADTQYF; CDR3 DNA: TGTGCCAGCAGCAAGCGGGAGGGCCGGGCAGATACGCAGTATTTT; clone size: NA; V gene: TRBV5-4; J gene: TRBJ2-3; D gene: TRBD2
CDR3 protein: CASRLQSSNQPQHF; CDR3 DNA: TGTGCCAGCAGGCTACAGTCTAGCAATCAGCCCCAGCATTTT; clone size: NA; V gene: TRBV28; J gene: TRBJ1-5; D gene: NA
CDR3 protein: CASSVLTGGFSEQYF; CDR3 DNA: TGTGCCAGCAGTGTTTTGACAGGGGGCTTCTCCGAGCAGTACTTC; clone size: NA; V gene: TRBV2; J gene: TRBJ2-7; D gene: TRBD1
CDR3 protein: CATSESGLQPQHF; CDR3 DNA: TGTGCCACCAGTGAGTCAGGGCTTCAGCCCCAGCATTTT; clone size: NA; V gene: TRBV24-1; J gene: TRBJ1-5; D gene: NA
CDR3 protein: CASSQDLAGMDYGYTF; CDR3 DNA: TGCGCCAGCAGCCAAGATTTAGCAGGGATGGACTATGGCTACACCTTC; clone size: NA; V gene: TRBV4-3; J gene: TRBJ1-2; D gene: NA
CDR3 protein: CASSILAELISGYTF; CDR3 DNA: TGTGCCAGTAGTATCTTGGCCGAACTAATCTCTGGCTACACCTTC; clone size: NA; V gene: TRBV19; J gene: TRBJ1-2; D gene: NA
CDR3 protein: CASTVGDRDSPLHF; CDR3 DNA: TGTGCCAGTACTGTCGGGGACAGGGACTCACCCCTCCACTTT; clone size: NA; V gene: TRBV19; J gene: TRBJ1-6; D gene: TRBD1
CDR3 protein: CATAQGSNQPQHF; CDR3 DNA: TGTGCCACTGCACAGGGGAGCAATCAGCCCCAGCATTTT; clone size: NA; V gene: TRBV15; J gene: TRBJ1-5; D gene: TRBD1
CDR3 protein: CASSSQGPGGNTIYF; CDR3 DNA: TGTGCCAGCAGTTCCCAGGGGCCGGGGGGAAACACCATATATTTT; clone size: NA; V gene: TRBV28; J gene: TRBJ1-3; D gene: NA
CDR3 protein: CASSPPLGSTEAFF; CDR3 DNA: TGCGCCAGCAGCCCCCCGCTCGGGAGCACTGAAGCTTTCTTT; clone size: NA; V gene: TRBV5-1; J gene: TRBJ1-1; D gene: NA
CDR3 protein: CASSSGGLKELLYGYTF; CDR3 DNA: TGTGCCAGCAGCAGTGGGGGCCTGAAGGAGTTACTCTATGGCTACACCTTC; clone size: few; V gene: TRBV7-6; J gene: TRBJ1-2; D gene: NA
CDR3 protein: CASSQEGMMASTRNEQFF; CDR3 DNA: TGCGCCAGCAGCCAAGAGGGGATGATGGCTAGCACGAGGAATGAGCAGTTCTTC; clone size: once; V gene: TRBV4-1; J gene: TRBJ2-1; D gene: NA